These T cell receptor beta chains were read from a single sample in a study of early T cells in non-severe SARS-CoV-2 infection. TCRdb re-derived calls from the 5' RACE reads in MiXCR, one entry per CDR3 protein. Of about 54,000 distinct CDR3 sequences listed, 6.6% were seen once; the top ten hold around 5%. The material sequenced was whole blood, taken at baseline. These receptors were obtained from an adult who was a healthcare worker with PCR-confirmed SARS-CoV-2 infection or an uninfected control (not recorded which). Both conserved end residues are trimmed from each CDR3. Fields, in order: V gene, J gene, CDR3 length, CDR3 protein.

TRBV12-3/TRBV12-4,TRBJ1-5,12,ASSLGGQNQPQH
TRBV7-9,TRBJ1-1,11,ASSLGQGMVAF
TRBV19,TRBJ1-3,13,ASTRDRDSGNTIY
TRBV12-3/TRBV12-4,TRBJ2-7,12,ASSFTGLHDEQY
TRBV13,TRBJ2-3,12,ASRGLLNTDTQY
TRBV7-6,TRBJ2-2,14,ASSPGVGENTGELF
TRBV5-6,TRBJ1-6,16,ASSRLTSSSSYNSPLH
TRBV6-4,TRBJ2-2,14,ASSSAGTSATGELF
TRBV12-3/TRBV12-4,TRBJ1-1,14,ASSPLEGVILTEAF
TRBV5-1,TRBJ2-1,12,ASRGVSSYNEQF
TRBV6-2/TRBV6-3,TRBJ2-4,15,ASSYLPDRAAKNIQY
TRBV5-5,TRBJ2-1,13,ASSLSGNSYNEQF
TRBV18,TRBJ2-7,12,ASSPGLLSYEQY
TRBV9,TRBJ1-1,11,ASRGQPNTEAF
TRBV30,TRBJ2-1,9,AWGGDSEQF
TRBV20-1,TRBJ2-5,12,SFASWVSWETQY
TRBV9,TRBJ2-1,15,ASSPSGGVSFYNEQF
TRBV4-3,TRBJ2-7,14,ASSQARQGVSGEQY
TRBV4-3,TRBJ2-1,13,ASSRAPGEGNEQF
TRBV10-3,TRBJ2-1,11,AISGDRGDEQF
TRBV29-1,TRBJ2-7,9,SVAGTVEQY
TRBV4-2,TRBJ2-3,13,ASSQDRSWGDTQY
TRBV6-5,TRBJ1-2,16,ASSYSLEGSDSNYGYT
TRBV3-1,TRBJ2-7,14,ASSQAPGISTYEQY
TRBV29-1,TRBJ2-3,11,SVENHPEDTQY